This T cell receptor (beta chain) is from a study of cytomegalovirus exposure and HLA in healthy donors. The PCR used 60 Vbeta and 13 Jbeta primers. Here immunoSEQ multiplex PCR was the method, and the copy in TCRdb shows in-frame clones only, minus some. Found here are 150,000 to 200,000 clones, approximately 80% of them singletons; the top ten hold over 2%. V shed 2 bases and J shed 6 bases, with 7 bases lying between them. CDR3 length: 13 residues. The V gene's germline CDR1 is MNHEY and CDR2 SMNVEV (reference sequence). The chain links TRBV27 to TRBJ2-2; D gene unclear. The source material was PBMCs. The source of this sequence is a woman in her forties or fifties in good health and CMV-seronegative. CDR3 amino acids: CASSLRSPGELFF. The CDR3 bases are TGTGCCAGCAGTTTAAGGAGTCCCGGGGAGCTGTTTTTT.